Below are 13 T cell receptor beta chains sequenced from a single sample in a study of blood T cells in healthy people across ages. With a J-beta primer mix and a sample-barcoded 5' primer, a second PCR ran about 6 to 11 cycles. TCRdb itself ran the 5' RACE reads through MiXCR, one entry per CDR3 protein. Here the sample spans approximately 770,000 distinct CDR3 sequences, 58% being singletons. Specimen: blood. All receptors derive from a young man in good health.

Points on this clonotype: It is unclear where the CDR3 begins or ends on the DNA, so no DNA is shown, and the CDR3 is as TCRdb lists it. This chain links TRBV7-3 with TRBJ1-6; the DNA was not compared with TRBD1, the D call given in the table. The CDR3 has 15 residues if both end residues are counted. Looked up from germline, CDR1 is SGHTA and CDR2 is FQGTGA. The CDR3 spells CASSFGPGDNSPLHF.

The chain recombines TRBV20-1 with TRBJ1-5, with D possibly TRBD1 on 6 matching bases. Germline CDR1 and CDR2: DFQATT and SNEGSKA (reference sequence). V shed 2 bases and J shed 2 bases, with 13 bases lying between them. The CDR3 has 15 amino acids. CDR3 DNA sequence: TGCAGTGCTAGACCAGCGGGGGCGGGCAATCAGCCCCAGCATTTT. This gives the protein CSARPAGAGNQPQHF.

The J gene is TRBJ2-7, the V gene TRBV7-2, with TRBD2 matching over 8 bases. The CDR3 has 13 amino acids. The germline V gene encodes CDR1 SGHTA and CDR2 FQGNSA. V was clipped by 6 bases and J by 6 bases; unmatched bases: 7. The CDR3: CASRVAGSGEQYF. The CDR3 DNA is TGTGCCAGCAGGGTAGCGGGGAGCGGCGAGCAGTACTTC.

This chain connects TRBV2 to TRBJ1-2; D perhaps matches TRBD1 (6 bases). The CDR3 extends over 11 amino acids. V was clipped by 11 bases and J by 1 base, with 8 bases between them. From germline, CDR1 is SNHLY and CDR2 FYNNEI. The CDR3 coding sequence is TGTGCCGGGACATTTAACTATGGCTACACCTTC. It encodes CAGTFNYGYTF.

The CDR3 loop reads CASSLRPNNEQFF. The CDR3 coding sequence is TGCGCCAGCAGCTTGCGACCCAACAATGAGCAGTTCTTC. The rearrangement links TRBV5-1 to TRBJ2-1; no clear D. The CDR3 totals 13 residues. The germline V gene has CDR1 SGHRS and CDR2 YFSETQ. The ends were cut back, 1 base at V and 5 bases at J, with 7 bases in the middle.

The chain joins TRBV4-2 to TRBJ2-1; D is possibly TRBD2 (5 bases). V was pared by 2 bases and J by 9 bases, with 14 bases between. Germline loops: CDR1 LGHNA, CDR2 YNFKEQ. The CDR3 length is 14 residues. The CDR3 nucleotides read TGTGCCAGCAGCCAAAGCGTCTGGGCGGGTGAGCAGTTCTTC. As protein: CASSQSVWAGEQFF.

The chain uses TRBV6-5 and TRBJ2-1, with 10 bases fitting TRBD1. The CDR3 extends over 16 amino acids. Losses at the gene ends were 0 bases for V and 4 bases for J; bases not matched to a gene: 3. Germline V gives CDR1 MNHEY, CDR2 SVGAGI. The CDR3 DNA follows: TGTGCCAGCAGTTACTCGAAGGGACAGGGGTACAATGAGCAGTTCTTC. Its translation: CASSYSKGQGYNEQFF.

This clonotype was counted only a few times. DNA of the CDR3: TGTGCCAGCAGTCAGGGCTTAGTCTACGAGCAGTACTTC. Residues: CASSQGLVYEQYF. The gene calls are TRBV28 and TRBJ2-7, with a tentative D call TRBD1 (5 bases). Germline V gene sequence: CDR1 MDHEN, CDR2 SYDVKM. V gave up 5 bases and J gave up 3 bases, with 11 bases separating them. The CDR3 loop spans 13 amino acids.

A note on this clonotype: The junction departs from germline at one end; a sequencing error may be responsible. The chain recombines TRBV20-1 with TRBJ1-2; weak D call: TRBD1 (5 bases). The CDR3 runs 13 residues. The germline V gene has CDR1 DFQATT and CDR2 SNEGSKA (reference sequence). DNA of the CDR3: TGCAGTGCCAGAGGAGGAGGGGTCTATGGCTACACCTTC. It codes for CSARGGGVYGYTF.

The chain links TRBV9 to TRBJ2-4; possibly TRBD1 or TRBD2 for D (5 bases each). CDR1 is SGDLS and CDR2 is YYNGEE in the germline V gene. V lost 0 bases to trimming and J lost 6 bases, with 13 bases between them. The CDR3 is made up of 15 amino acids. Here the CDR3 reads CASSVVGDERNIQYF. Written as DNA, the CDR3 is TGTGCCAGCAGCGTAGTTGGGGACGAGCGAAACATTCAGTACTTC.

The rearrangement joins TRBV7-9 to TRBJ2-7; D may match TRBD1 or TRBD2 (5 bases each). Trimming pared 4 bases from V and 2 bases from J, leaving 15 bases between. This CDR3 is built from 15 residues. Germline V gene sequence: CDR1 SEHNR, CDR2 FQNEAQ (reference sequence). The CDR3 protein is CASSSLGEGTYEQYF. DNA of the CDR3: TGTGCCAGCAGCTCGCTGGGGGAAGGGACCTACGAGCAGTACTTC.

The rearrangement links TRBV28 to TRBJ2-3; D is undetermined. The V gene's germline CDR1 is MDHEN and CDR2 SYDVKM. The CDR3 has 12 residues. V lost 2 bases to trimming and J lost 13 bases, with 13 bases between them. The chain's CDR3 is CASSLMSQKEYF. Here the CDR3 DNA reads TGTGCCAGCAGTTTAATGAGCCAGAAGGAGTATTTT.

To note about this clonotype: This CDR3 fails to terminate in the conserved phenylalanine or tryptophan, so it likely reflects a read error. V is TRBV6-5 and J is TRBJ2-4; D is unclear. The CDR3 is made up of 14 amino acids. Between the trimmed V and J ends, which lost 6 bases and 0 bases, there was a span of 9 bases. CDR1 and CDR2 (germline): MNHEY, SVGAGI. The CDR3 DNA reads TGTGCCAGCAGCCAACTCCTAGCCAAAAACATTCAGTACTAC. Its protein is CASSQLLAKNIQYY.